Detailed here is one T cell receptor beta chain. Its matching antigen is unknown. J was trimmed by 2 bases and V by 7 bases; bases with no gene match: 3. This CDR3 is 14 amino acids long. Germline assignment: CDR1 SGHTA and CDR2 FQGNSA. Healthy bone marrow donors made up the donors. The data originate from a study of cytomegalovirus exposure and HLA in healthy donors. The study's findings and limits: There were 150 to 200 TCR beta chains listed as cytomegalovirus-associated. A later analysis reported that several of the most significant clusters appeared to be linked to common viral pathogens, among them Epstein-Barr virus.

Vbeta (60) and Jbeta (13) primers were used in the PCR. TCRdb's table, derived via immunoSEQ multiplex PCR, lists solely in-frame clones and lacks some. Found here are about 200,000 clones, roughly 80% of them singletons; the top ten hold 15% to 18%. Sequencing was carried out using PBMCs. The TCR sequence derives from a man between 40 and 49 years old in good health and CMV-seronegative. The chain has TRBV7-2 and TRBJ2-7, with TRBD2 matching over 12 bases. The CDR3 DNA sequence: TGTGCCAGCAACCCTAGCGGGGGGGCCTACGAGCAGTACTTC. Translated: CASNPSGGAYEQYF. Full variable domain (rest looked up from reference TRBV7-2 and TRBJ2-7): GAGVSQSPSNKVTEKGKDVELRCDPISGHTALYWYRQSLGQGLEFLIYFQGNSAPDKSGLPSDRFSAERTGGSVSTLTIQRTQQEDSAVYLCASNPSGGAYEQYFGPGTRLTVT.